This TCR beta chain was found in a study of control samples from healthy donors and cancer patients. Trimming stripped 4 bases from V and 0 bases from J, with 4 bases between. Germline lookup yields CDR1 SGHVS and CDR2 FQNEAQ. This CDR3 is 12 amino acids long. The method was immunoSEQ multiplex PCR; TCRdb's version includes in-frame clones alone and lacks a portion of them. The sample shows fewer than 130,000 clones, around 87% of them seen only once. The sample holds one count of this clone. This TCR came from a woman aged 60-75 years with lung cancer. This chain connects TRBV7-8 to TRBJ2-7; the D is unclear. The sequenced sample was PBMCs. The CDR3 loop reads CASSSNSYEQYF. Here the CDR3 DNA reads TGTGCCAGCAGCTCCAACTCCTACGAGCAGTACTTC.